These T cell receptor beta chains were read from a single sample in a study of control samples from healthy donors and cancer patients. Produced via immunoSEQ multiplex PCR; TCRdb's table is partial and in-frame only. The repertoire holds around 120,000 clones, with 80% to 90% as singletons. The sample taken for sequencing was PBMCs. The origin of the receptors is a woman between 50 and 59 years old with colorectal cancer. The CDR3 runs from the conserved cysteine through the conserved F or W. D genes are given only for firm matches. For some rows the clone size is stated as once, few or many, or as a class when expanded; others skip it.

abundance: .; d_gene: .; len: 12; v_gene: TRBV7-3; j_gene: TRBJ2-3; CDR3aa: CASSSAEDTQYF; CDR3nt: TGTGCCAGCAGCTCCGCTGAAGATACGCAGTATTTT
abundance: .; d_gene: .; len: 17; v_gene: TRBV7-9; j_gene: TRBJ1-1; CDR3aa: CASSSIWGGRQSTEAFF; CDR3nt: TGTGCCAGCAGCTCCATATGGGGAGGCAGGCAGAGCACTGAAGCTTTCTTT
abundance: .; d_gene: TRBD2; len: 16; v_gene: TRBV14; j_gene: TRBJ2-1; CDR3aa: CASSFLLTSGADEQFF; CDR3nt: TGTGCCAGCAGCTTTTTATTGACTAGCGGAGCAGATGAGCAGTTCTTC
abundance: once; d_gene: .; len: 13; v_gene: TRBV5-1; j_gene: TRBJ2-7; CDR3aa: CASSLGSYYEQYF; CDR3nt: TGCGCCAGCAGCTTGGGCAGCTACTACGAGCAGTACTTC
abundance: .; d_gene: TRBD2; len: 16; v_gene: TRBV28; j_gene: TRBJ2-3; CDR3aa: CASSLMGGSPTDTQYF; CDR3nt: TGTGCCAGCAGTTTAATGGGCGGGAGTCCCACAGATACGCAGTATTTT
abundance: .; d_gene: .; len: 14; v_gene: TRBV6-6; j_gene: TRBJ2-1; CDR3aa: CASSYSVVYNEQFF; CDR3nt: TGTGCCAGCAGTTACTCGGTTGTCTACAATGAGCAGTTCTTC
abundance: .; d_gene: TRBD1; len: 15; v_gene: TRBV3-1/TRBV3-2; j_gene: TRBJ1-2; CDR3aa: CASSQALGQGYGYTF; CDR3nt: TGTGCCAGCAGCCAAGCATTGGGACAGGGTTATGGCTACACCTTC
abundance: .; d_gene: TRBD1; len: 18; v_gene: TRBV15; j_gene: TRBJ2-5; CDR3aa: CATGRAASREGARETQYF; CDR3nt: TGTGCCACCGGCAGAGCGGCGAGTAGAGAGGGGGCGCGGGAGACCCAGTACTTC
abundance: .; d_gene: .; len: 15; v_gene: TRBV10-3; j_gene: TRBJ1-4; CDR3aa: CAISESLIFNEKLFF; CDR3nt: TGTGCCATCAGTGAGTCTCTTATCTTTAATGAAAAACTGTTTTTT
abundance: .; d_gene: .; len: 17; v_gene: TRBV5-6; j_gene: TRBJ2-7; CDR3aa: CASSLAGPLFPTYEQYF; CDR3nt: TGTGCCAGCAGCTTGGCAGGTCCTCTCTTTCCCACCTACGAGCAGTACTTC
abundance: .; d_gene: TRBD1; len: 14; v_gene: TRBV19; j_gene: TRBJ1-6; CDR3aa: CASSARQGNSPLHF; CDR3nt: TGTGCCAGTAGTGCACGACAGGGTAATTCACCCCTCCACTTT
abundance: .; d_gene: .; len: 15; v_gene: TRBV11-2; j_gene: TRBJ1-1; CDR3aa: CASSPRSTGNTEAFF; CDR3nt: TGTGCCAGCAGCCCAAGGTCGACAGGGAACACTGAAGCTTTCTTT
abundance: .; d_gene: .; len: 17; v_gene: TRBV6-1; j_gene: TRBJ1-1; CDR3aa: CASSDLVGGLGNTEAFF; CDR3nt: TGTGCCAGCAGTGACTTGGTTGGGGGGCTGGGGAACACTGAAGCTTTCTTT
abundance: .; d_gene: TRBD1; len: 14; v_gene: TRBV2; j_gene: TRBJ1-1; CDR3aa: CASGDSNMNTEAFF; CDR3nt: TGTGCCAGCGGGGACAGTAACATGAACACTGAAGCTTTCTTT
abundance: .; d_gene: .; len: 12; v_gene: TRBV28; j_gene: TRBJ2-7; CDR3aa: CASHRTTYEQYF; CDR3nt: TGTGCCAGCCATCGTACGACCTACGAGCAGTACTTC
abundance: .; d_gene: .; len: 16; v_gene: TRBV29-1; j_gene: TRBJ1-2; CDR3aa: CSVALVRRTALVGYTF; CDR3nt: TGCAGCGTGGCCCTGGTAAGGAGGACGGCCCTAGTAGGCTACACCTTC
abundance: .; d_gene: .; len: 16; v_gene: TRBV7-6; j_gene: TRBJ1-1; CDR3aa: CASSLAPQGKNTEAFF; CDR3nt: TGTGCCAGCAGCTTAGCCCCACAGGGAAAGAACACTGAAGCTTTCTTT
abundance: .; d_gene: .; len: 14; v_gene: TRBV7-3; j_gene: TRBJ2-3; CDR3aa: CASSLARRTDTQYF; CDR3nt: TGTGCCAGCAGCTTAGCGCGGCGGACAGATACGCAGTATTTT
abundance: .; d_gene: .; len: 19; v_gene: TRBV9; j_gene: TRBJ2-6; CDR3aa: CASSVGGHSGLSGANVLTF; CDR3nt: TGTGCCAGCAGCGTAGGCGGGCATTCAGGATTATCTGGGGCCAACGTCCTGACTTTC
abundance: .; d_gene: TRBD2; len: 12; v_gene: TRBV28; j_gene: TRBJ2-5; CDR3aa: CASRGGAETQYF; CDR3nt: TGTGCCAGCCGCGGGGGGGCAGAGACCCAGTACTTC
abundance: .; d_gene: .; len: 16; v_gene: TRBV9; j_gene: TRBJ1-6; CDR3aa: CASSPSGVRGNSPLHF; CDR3nt: TGTGCCAGCAGCCCCAGCGGAGTGAGGGGAAATTCACCCCTCCACTTT
abundance: .; d_gene: .; len: 18; v_gene: TRBV4-1; j_gene: TRBJ1-5; CDR3aa: CASSQDLGQDRYNQPQHF; CDR3nt: TGCGCCAGCAGCCAAGATCTAGGGCAGGACCGCTACAATCAGCCCCAGCATTTT
abundance: .; d_gene: .; len: 12; v_gene: TRBV3-1/TRBV3-2; j_gene: TRBJ2-7; CDR3aa: CASSQVRSPQYF; CDR3nt: TGTGCCAGCAGCCAAGTCAGGTCTCCGCAGTACTTC
abundance: .; d_gene: TRBD2; len: 15; v_gene: TRBV2; j_gene: TRBJ2-3; CDR3aa: CASSVLGLGTDTQYF; CDR3nt: TGTGCCAGCAGTGTTTTGGGACTAGGGACAGATACGCAGTATTTT
abundance: .; d_gene: TRBD2; len: 15; v_gene: TRBV27; j_gene: TRBJ2-3; CDR3aa: CASSFHGGGTDTQYF; CDR3nt: TGTGCCAGCAGTTTCCACGGGGGGGGCACAGATACGCAGTATTTT
abundance: .; d_gene: TRBD1; len: 13; v_gene: TRBV20-1; j_gene: TRBJ2-5; CDR3aa: CSASKTGSETQYF; CDR3nt: TGCAGTGCTAGTAAGACAGGGTCGGAGACCCAGTACTTC
abundance: .; d_gene: TRBD2; len: 14; v_gene: TRBV24-1; j_gene: TRBJ2-5; CDR3aa: CATSDSGSPETQYF; CDR3nt: TGTGCCACCAGCGACAGCGGGAGCCCAGAGACCCAGTACTTC
abundance: .; d_gene: .; len: 14; v_gene: TRBV5-1; j_gene: TRBJ1-4; CDR3aa: CASSNLQGGEKLFF; CDR3nt: TGCGCCAGCAGCAATCTCCAGGGTGGAGAAAAACTGTTTTTT
abundance: .; d_gene: .; len: 14; v_gene: TRBV28; j_gene: TRBJ2-7; CDR3aa: CASSLRSGIYEQYF; CDR3nt: TGTGCCAGCAGTTTACGGTCCGGGATTTATGAGCAGTACTTC
abundance: .; d_gene: TRBD2; len: 15; v_gene: TRBV5-1; j_gene: TRBJ2-1; CDR3aa: CASSAGTSGRRRQFF; CDR3nt: TGCGCCAGCAGCGCGGGGACTAGCGGGAGGCGGAGGCAGTTCTTC
abundance: once; d_gene: TRBD1; len: 16; v_gene: TRBV7-3; j_gene: TRBJ2-2; CDR3aa: CASSPRQGVGTGELFF; CDR3nt: TGTGCCAGCAGCCCCAGACAGGGGGTAGGCACCGGGGAGCTGTTTTTT
abundance: once; d_gene: .; len: 14; v_gene: TRBV5-1; j_gene: TRBJ2-5; CDR3aa: CASSLDRGGETQYF; CDR3nt: TGCGCCAGCAGCTTGGACCGGGGAGGAGAGACCCAGTACTTC
abundance: .; d_gene: .; len: 14; v_gene: TRBV7-9; j_gene: TRBJ1-1; CDR3aa: CASSFPPGLTEAFF; CDR3nt: TGTGCCAGCAGCTTTCCCCCTGGTTTAACTGAAGCTTTCTTT
abundance: .; d_gene: TRBD2; len: 15; v_gene: TRBV9; j_gene: TRBJ2-5; CDR3aa: CASSVVGGSGETQYF; CDR3nt: TGTGCCAGCAGCGTAGTGGGCGGGAGTGGGGAGACCCAGTACTTC
abundance: .; d_gene: .; len: 12; v_gene: TRBV2; j_gene: TRBJ2-5; CDR3aa: CASRAYQETQYF; CDR3nt: TGTGCCAGCAGGGCGTACCAAGAGACCCAGTACTTC
abundance: .; d_gene: TRBD1; len: 13; v_gene: TRBV6-5; j_gene: TRBJ1-1; CDR3aa: CASSMTGGGRAFF; CDR3nt: TGTGCCAGCAGTATGACAGGGGGCGGGCGAGCTTTCTTT
abundance: .; d_gene: TRBD1; len: 14; v_gene: TRBV15; j_gene: TRBJ2-4; CDR3aa: CATSRGQGENIQYF; CDR3nt: TGTGCCACCAGCAGAGGTCAGGGGGAAAACATTCAGTACTTC
abundance: .; d_gene: TRBD1; len: 13; v_gene: TRBV9; j_gene: TRBJ2-3; CDR3aa: CASSVVGQNTLIF; CDR3nt: TGTGCCAGCAGCGTAGTGGGACAGAATACTTTAATATTT
abundance: .; d_gene: .; len: 13; v_gene: TRBV29-1; j_gene: TRBJ1-1; CDR3aa: CSVEGDMNTEAFF; CDR3nt: TGCAGCGTTGAAGGTGACATGAACACTGAAGCTTTCTTT
abundance: few; d_gene: .; len: 14; v_gene: TRBV9; j_gene: TRBJ2-3; CDR3aa: CASSFGGGTDTQYF; CDR3nt: TGTGCCAGCAGCTTTGGCGGGGGCACAGATACGCAGTATTTT
abundance: .; d_gene: TRBD1; len: 14; v_gene: TRBV6-5; j_gene: TRBJ1-5; CDR3aa: CASSPDRGLQPQHF; CDR3nt: TGTGCCAGCAGCCCGGACAGGGGTTTACAGCCCCAGCATTTT
abundance: .; d_gene: TRBD2; len: 13; v_gene: TRBV7-2; j_gene: TRBJ2-1; CDR3aa: CASSLTGGFEQFF; CDR3nt: TGTGCCAGCAGCTTAACGGGAGGGTTTGAGCAGTTCTTC
abundance: .; d_gene: TRBD1; len: 16; v_gene: TRBV6-5; j_gene: TRBJ2-7; CDR3aa: CASSYSYRGRLSEQYF; CDR3nt: TGTGCCAGCAGTTACTCCTACAGGGGGCGGCTTTCCGAGCAGTACTTC
abundance: .; d_gene: .; len: 14; v_gene: TRBV13; j_gene: TRBJ1-1; CDR3aa: CASSAQGRSTEAFF; CDR3nt: TGTGCCAGCAGCGCACAGGGAAGGAGCACTGAAGCTTTCTTT
abundance: .; d_gene: .; len: 15; v_gene: TRBV7-6; j_gene: TRBJ1-6; CDR3aa: CASSTTAWGNSPLHF; CDR3nt: TGTGCCAGCAGCACAACAGCCTGGGGAAATTCACCCCTCCACTTT
abundance: .; d_gene: .; len: 14; v_gene: TRBV29-1; j_gene: TRBJ1-4; CDR3aa: CSVTRGSTNEKLFF; CDR3nt: TGCAGCGTAACCCGGGGGTCAACTAATGAAAAACTGTTTTTT
abundance: .; d_gene: .; len: 14; v_gene: TRBV11-3; j_gene: TRBJ2-1; CDR3aa: CASNNGTRGGEQFF; CDR3nt: TGTGCCAGCAACAACGGGACCCGAGGTGGGGAGCAGTTCTTC
abundance: .; d_gene: TRBD1; len: 15; v_gene: TRBV2; j_gene: TRBJ2-2; CDR3aa: CASRLQGAATGELFF; CDR3nt: TGTGCCAGCAGATTACAGGGGGCTGCTACCGGGGAGCTGTTTTTT
abundance: .; d_gene: TRBD2; len: 15; v_gene: TRBV5-1; j_gene: TRBJ2-1; CDR3aa: CASSLRTSGTNEQFF; CDR3nt: TGCGCCAGCAGCCTCCGGACTAGCGGAACCAATGAGCAGTTCTTC
abundance: .; d_gene: .; len: 15; v_gene: TRBV4-1; j_gene: TRBJ2-5; CDR3aa: CASSQGRSRGETQYF; CDR3nt: TGCGCCAGCAGCCAGGGGAGGTCCCGGGGGGAGACCCAGTACTTC
abundance: .; d_gene: .; len: 15; v_gene: TRBV11-2; j_gene: TRBJ2-3; CDR3aa: CASSLLGRVPDTQYF; CDR3nt: TGTGCCAGCAGCTTATTGGGCCGGGTCCCAGATACGCAGTATTTT